This T cell receptor beta chain was captured by sequencing in a study of T cells in Graves' hyperthyroidism and ophthalmopathy. This clonotype was seen at least ten times. Deletions cut 2 bases from V and 4 bases from J, with 14 bases between. Germline assignment: CDR1 GTSNPN and CDR2 SVGIG (reference sequence). This CDR3 is 14 amino acids long. RNA transcripts provided the source from which TCR beta CDR3 regions were amplified. With the HTBI primer set, the TCR CDR3 went through a first round of RT-PCR. TCRdb re-derived calls from the multiplex PCR reads in MiXCR, one entry per CDR3 protein. This sample has under 400,000 distinct CDR3 sequences; over 20% occur once, and the top ten carry over 40%.

The rearrangement joins TRBV30 to TRBJ1-1; D is uncertain. This receptor was identified in a woman aged 45-59 years with Graves' hyperthyroidism. Sample: blood. In nucleotides, the CDR3 is TGTGCCTGGAGTTCACGGGTGTGGTTCACTGAAGCTTTCTTT. Translating it yields CAWSSRVWFTEAFF. The variable domain in full, with the rest retrieved from reference TRBV30 and TRBJ1-1, is SQTIHQWPATLVQPVGSPLSLECTVEGTSNPNLYWYRQAAGRGLQLLFYSVGIGQISSEVPQNLSASRPQDRQFILSSKKLLLSDSGFYLCAWSSRVWFTEAFFGQGTRLTVV.